The rows below give T cell receptor beta chains drawn from one sample of a study of blood T cell repertoires in COVID-19. Here immunoSEQ multiplex PCR was the method, and the copy in TCRdb shows in-frame clones only, minus some. The sample includes about 180,000 clones, about 84% of them seen just once. The specimen was PBMCs or T cells enriched from blood (not recorded which). The receptors stem from a woman younger than 45 who had recovered from COVID-19. Both conserved end residues are part of each CDR3. A D gene is named only where the DNA matches it firmly. Rows give clone size only sometimes, using once, few, many, or a class for an expanded clone.

v_gene	j_gene	abundance	d_gene	CDR3nt	CDR3aa
TRBV7-8	TRBJ2-1	NA	TRBD2	TGTGCCAGCAGCTTCCTCGGGACTATGCAGTTCTTC	CASSFLGTMQFF
TRBV5-1	TRBJ1-3	NA	NA	TGCGCCAGCAGCCTAGGGGTCTCTGGAAACACCATATATTTT	CASSLGVSGNTIYF
TRBV5-1	TRBJ1-1	NA	NA	TGCGCCAGCAGCTTGGCACATCCGGGGGTTGACACTGAAGCTTTCTTT	CASSLAHPGVDTEAFF
TRBV27	TRBJ2-7	NA	NA	TGTGCCAGCAGTTTATCCCGGTCAGGGGGGCTCTACGAGCAGTACTTC	CASSLSRSGGLYEQYF
TRBV10-3	TRBJ2-4	NA	TRBD1	TGTGCCCCCTCGACAGGGGGGAAGACCAAAAACATTCAGTACTTC	CAPSTGGKTKNIQYF
TRBV11-2	TRBJ2-5	NA	NA	TGTGCCAGCAGCTCACACACAAATAAACTAGCTTCAGCGGAGACCCAGTACTTC	CASSSHTNKLASAETQYF
TRBV5-8	TRBJ1-2	NA	TRBD1	TGTGCCAGCAGCAGGGACAGGGTATATGGCTACACCTTC	CASSRDRVYGYTF
TRBV6-1	TRBJ1-3	NA	NA	TGTGCCACTACGATCTCTGGAAACACCATATATTTT	CATTISGNTIYF
TRBV29-1	TRBJ1-1	NA	NA	TGCAGCGTTGCAGGGGCTGAGATGAACACTGAAGCTTTCTTT	CSVAGAEMNTEAFF
TRBV6-5	TRBJ1-2	NA	NA	TGTGCCAGCAGTTACGGGGGGGCCCACTATGGCTACACCTTC	CASSYGGAHYGYTF
TRBV7-9	TRBJ1-3	NA	NA	TGTGCCAGCAGTCGAACCGTGTCTATCACTCCTATGTCTGGAAACACCATATATTTT	CASSRTVSITPMSGNTIYF
TRBV27	TRBJ2-7	NA	NA	TGTGCCAGCAGTGAATCGGGATTCTACGAGCAGTACTTC	CASSESGFYEQYF
TRBV7-3	TRBJ1-2	NA	TRBD1	TGTGCCAGCAGCTTACAGGGGGACTCCGGCTATGGCTACACCTTC	CASSLQGDSGYGYTF
TRBV10-3	TRBJ1-1	once	NA	TGTGCCATCAGTGACGACACAAGGAACACTGAAGCTTTCTTT	CAISDDTRNTEAFF
TRBV19	TRBJ1-3	NA	NA	TGTGCCAGTAGTATGGGCAGAGCCTACTCTGGAAACACCATATATTTT	CASSMGRAYSGNTIYF
TRBV7-8	TRBJ2-7	NA	NA	TGTGCCAGCAGCTTAGGGGGCCTTCTAGGCTCCTACGAGCAGTACTTC	CASSLGGLLGSYEQYF
TRBV18	TRBJ1-5	NA	NA	TGTGCCAGCTCACCGGGGCAGGGAAGGCAGCCCCAGCATTTT	CASSPGQGRQPQHF
TRBV14	TRBJ2-5	NA	NA	TGTGCCAGCAGCCACCAAGGGGTGGAGACCCAGTACTTC	CASSHQGVETQYF
TRBV27	TRBJ2-3	NA	TRBD2	TGTGCCAGCAGTGCCCCGGGACTAGCGGGAGGGCAAGATACGCAGTATTTT	CASSAPGLAGGQDTQYF
TRBV19	TRBJ1-5	few	TRBD1	TGTGCCAGTCAGAAGGGACAGTTAATGTATAGCAATCAGCCCCAGCATTTT	CASQKGQLMYSNQPQHF
TRBV9	TRBJ2-2	NA	TRBD1	TGTGCCAGCAGCCCTCGACAGGGAGCGGCCGGGGAGCTGTTTTTT	CASSPRQGAAGELFF
TRBV12-3/TRBV12-4	TRBJ2-3	NA	NA	TGTGCCAGCAACCCCGAGAACACAGATACGCAGTATTTT	CASNPENTDTQYF
TRBV6-5	TRBJ1-2	few	TRBD1	TGTGCCAGCAGGGAGTTGGACAGGAATTTGGGCTACACCTTC	CASRELDRNLGYTF
TRBV5-4	TRBJ2-7	NA	TRBD1	TGTGCCAGCAGCCCTAGCCCGGGACAGTCCTACGAGCAGTACTTC	CASSPSPGQSYEQYF
TRBV6-5	TRBJ2-1	NA	TRBD1	TGTGCCAGCAGCCCGACAGGGGCCCAGTCGGGTGAGCAGTTCTTC	CASSPTGAQSGEQFF
TRBV21-1	TRBJ1-5	few	NA	TGTGCCAGCAGCACCCTATCGATCGACAGGGGTAATCAGCCCCAGCATTTT	CASSTLSIDRGNQPQHF
TRBV21-1	TRBJ2-7	NA	NA	TGTGCCAGCAGCGAGGTCCGGGACAGGAACTACGAGCAGTACTTC	CASSEVRDRNYEQYF
TRBV19	TRBJ2-7	NA	TRBD1	TGTGCCACCTCCCCCGGAGACAGGGTCTACGAGCAGTACTTC	CATSPGDRVYEQYF
TRBV5-4	TRBJ1-1	NA	TRBD1	TGTGCCAGCAGGCGGGACAGCAAAGCGAACACTGAAGCTTTCTTT	CASRRDSKANTEAFF
TRBV11-2	TRBJ1-3	NA	NA	TGTGCCAGCAGCCTATCAGGGTCTGGAAACACCATATATTTT	CASSLSGSGNTIYF
TRBV5-4	TRBJ1-4	few	TRBD1	TGTGCCAGCAGCCGAGACAGGGGGCGCGAAAAACTGTTTTTT	CASSRDRGREKLFF
TRBV3-1/TRBV3-2	TRBJ1-2	NA	TRBD1	TGTGCCAGCAGCCAAGAAGACAGGGGGCGTTATGGCTACACCTTC	CASSQEDRGRYGYTF
TRBV19	TRBJ2-1	NA	NA	TGTGCCAGTAGTGAGATGAGGGGACTTTACAATGAGCAGTTCTTC	CASSEMRGLYNEQFF
TRBV6-5	TRBJ1-4	NA	TRBD1	TGTGCCAGCAGAACCCGACAGGGAGGTAATGAAAAACTGTTTTTT	CASRTRQGGNEKLFF
TRBV6-5	TRBJ1-3	few	NA	TGTGCCAGCGGGGCGGCCCGGACTGGAAACACCATATATTTT	CASGAARTGNTIYF
TRBV18	TRBJ1-5	few	NA	TGTGCCAGCTCACCAGGGGGGATTGGGAATCAGCCCCAGCATTTT	CASSPGGIGNQPQHF
TRBV28	TRBJ2-6	NA	NA	TGTGCCAGCAGTTTACTGGACTTCAGCTCTGGGGCCAACGTCCTGACTTTC	CASSLLDFSSGANVLTF
TRBV7-6	TRBJ2-1	NA	NA	TGTGCCAGCAGCCTAGGGGTAGGGGCTTTGGATGAGCAGTTCTTC	CASSLGVGALDEQFF
TRBV5-6	TRBJ1-4	NA	NA	TGTGCCAGCAGCTTGTGGGGAATCCGAGGCGGGGAAAAACTGTTTTTT	CASSLWGIRGGEKLFF
TRBV2	TRBJ2-1	few	TRBD2	TGTGCCAGCAGTGGACTAGCGGGAGGATATGAGCAGTTCTTC	CASSGLAGGYEQFF
TRBV20-1	TRBJ1-2	NA	NA	TGCAGGCTCCCCTCGGTGGTAGGCTACACCTTC	CRLPSVVGYTF
TRBV30	TRBJ2-2	NA	NA	TGTGCCTGGAGCCGGGAGACCGGGGAGCTGTTTTTT	CAWSRETGELFF
TRBV28	TRBJ2-7	NA	NA	TGTGCCAGCAGGTCAATAGCGGCCTACGAGCAGTACTTC	CASRSIAAYEQYF
TRBV2	TRBJ1-6	NA	TRBD1	TGTGCCAGCAAAGAAGACAGGGGGCCCGGGAAATCACCCCTCCACTTT	CASKEDRGPGKSPLHF
TRBV3-1/TRBV3-2	TRBJ2-3	NA	TRBD2	TGTGCCAGCAGCGCCTTTAGCGGGAGTGGCACAGATACGCAGTATTTT	CASSAFSGSGTDTQYF
TRBV29-1	TRBJ2-5	NA	NA	TGCAGCGTTGAAGGGGGAGATACCCAGTACTTC	CSVEGGDTQYF
TRBV30	TRBJ1-6	once	NA	TGTGCCTGGAGCAGATATAATTCACCCCTCCACTTT	CAWSRYNSPLHF
TRBV28	TRBJ1-2	NA	TRBD1	TGTGCCAGCACCCAACAGGGGGCGTACTATGGCTACACCTTC	CASTQQGAYYGYTF
TRBV3-1/TRBV3-2	TRBJ2-1	NA	TRBD2	TGTGCCAGCAGCCATCAAATAGCGGGAGGAGGAAATGAGCAGTTCTTC	CASSHQIAGGGNEQFF
TRBV6-5	TRBJ1-3	NA	TRBD1	TGTGCCAGCAGCCAGGGGGCATTTGCTGGAAACACCATATATTTT	CASSQGAFAGNTIYF
TRBV27	TRBJ1-2	NA	TRBD1	TGTGCCAGCAGTGGAACCGGGACAGGGAACTATGGCTACACCTTC	CASSGTGTGNYGYTF
TRBV6-5	TRBJ2-3	NA	TRBD2	TGTGCCAGCACCCTAGCGGGAGGGAGCACAGATACGCAGTATTTT	CASTLAGGSTDTQYF
TRBV2	TRBJ2-7	NA	TRBD2	TGTGCCAGCAGTACCCAGCGGGAAGCAGGAGAGCAGTACTTC	CASSTQREAGEQYF
TRBV5-6	TRBJ2-6	once	TRBD1	TGTGCCAGCAGCGGGACAGTATCTGGGGCCAACGTCCTGACTTTC	CASSGTVSGANVLTF
TRBV25-1	TRBJ2-7	NA	NA	TGTGCCAGCGATGAGGGGACAACCTCCTACGAGCAGTACTTC	CASDEGTTSYEQYF
TRBV28	TRBJ2-7	NA	NA	TGTGCCAGCAGTCGACTAGTCACCTACGAGCAGTACTTC	CASSRLVTYEQYF
TRBV9	TRBJ2-3	NA	TRBD2	TGTGCCAGCAGCGTAGAGACTAGCGGGTTCCCGGATACGCAGTATTTT	CASSVETSGFPDTQYF
TRBV29-1	TRBJ2-3	NA	TRBD2	TGCAGCGGGGCGGGGGGCACAGATACGCAGTATTTT	CSGAGGTDTQYF
TRBV7-6	TRBJ2-2	once	NA	TGTGCCAGCAGCGTAGGGTGGCGTCAGGGGAGAATATTAAACACCGGGGAGCTGTTTTTT	CASSVGWRQGRILNTGELFF